Listed here is a single T cell receptor (beta chain). Its antigen remains unidentified. The record has no base qualities; no much larger clone is one base away. This entry comes from a study of sequential checkpoint blockade in melanoma (dated 2019 in TCRdb). At the level of the whole study: In a 1:1 randomization, patients received either first-line nivolumab then ipilimumab (arm A) or ipilimumab then nivolumab (arm B). Maintenance nivolumab came after each of the two trial sequences. What the study reported, not specific to this receptor: Validation of the response-prediction model combining TCR metrics and mutation burden is needed in larger, independent patient cohorts.

Reading the label with the study, this specimen's treatment or condition is: randomized to nivolumab then ipilimumab (arm A) or the reverse (arm B). None of the trial patients had been given prior DNA-damaging chemotherapy. On a FACS Aria II flow cytometer, live CD3+CD8+ cells that were negative for CD19 and CD56 were sorted from thawed PBMCs. CheckMate 064, a randomized, open-label phase II trial of sequential checkpoint blockade, was the source of the samples, all of which came from patients with melanoma. Leukapheresis was used to collect peripheral blood mononuclear cells, which were then purified with Ficoll-Paque and frozen in human serum with roughly 10% DMSO. Right after sorting, the blood CD3+CD8+ cells were verified to be >95% pure, and DNA extraction followed. CDR1 is given as SGHKS and CDR2 as YYEKEE, both from the germline V gene (reference sequence). From its cysteine to its phenylalanine, the CDR3 spans 16 amino acids. Only the CDR3 part of the read is kept: 48 bases, read in frame from the first base. V is cut back by 2 bases and J by 5 bases, with 6 bases in the junction unmatched.

The immunoSEQ Assay was used to immunosequence TCRbeta CDR3 regions from genomic DNA. Before high-throughput sequencing, the genomic DNA was amplified using bias-controlled multiplex PCR. Per the source publication's procedure: To quantify the absolute abundance of each unique TCRbeta CDR3 region, the sequences were collapsed and filtered. Clonality, defined as 1 minus Pielou's evenness, was calculated using only productive rearrangements. A previously published method was used to identify clones whose frequencies were significantly greater in on-treatment samples than in baseline samples. Entries here come from immuneACCESS through TCRdb and include only in-frame sequences with V and J called. Some clones fail to appear in such tables; in the studies checked, an unresolved V gene covers under half of the shortfall, and the cause of the remainder is unknown. V and J calls and clone size are copied from that table; D and trimming were computed from the DNA. For this sample there are 20,000 to 25,000 clones; approximately 80% appear just once. Over 9.5% of the sample is held by the ten biggest clonotypes.

This receptor chain uses TRBV5-5 and TRBJ2-2, with 10 bases matching TRBD1. This specimen consisted of CD8+ T cells sorted from blood (inferred from file names), obtained from a patient given nivolumab and ipilimumab in sequence. The clonotype comes from a human donor with melanoma. The CDR3 is CASSFRDRGITGELFF. The sequence in DNA is TGTGCCAGCAGCTTTCGGGACAGGGGAATTACCGGGGAGCTGTTTTTT.